This TCR beta chain was captured by sequencing in a study of T cell repertoires in cytomegalovirus infection. On the study more broadly: Matching HLA type, along with CMV infection, was indicated by public TCR beta signatures.

This clonotype was observed a single time. Its antigen remains unknown. One entry per CDR3 protein results from TCRdb running MiXCR on the reads. The table shows about 920,000 distinct CDR3 sequences, with about a third occurring only once. Germline V lookup: CDR1 LNHDA, CDR2 SQIVND (reference sequence). V was cut by 2 bases and J by 6 bases, with 14 bases left in between. This CDR3 region has 15 residues. V and J are TRBV19 and TRBJ2-1; D is ambiguous. Sequenced material: cultured CD8+ T cells from PBMCs, taken from culture after CMV antigen stimulation. The clonotype comes from a human donor in good health (CMV status not recorded). Some clones in this sample may be carry-over from other donors' samples. DNA of the CDR3: TGTGCCAGTAGTATATTTTCGAATCTTCGCAATGAGCAGTTCTTC. As protein: CASSIFSNLRNEQFF.